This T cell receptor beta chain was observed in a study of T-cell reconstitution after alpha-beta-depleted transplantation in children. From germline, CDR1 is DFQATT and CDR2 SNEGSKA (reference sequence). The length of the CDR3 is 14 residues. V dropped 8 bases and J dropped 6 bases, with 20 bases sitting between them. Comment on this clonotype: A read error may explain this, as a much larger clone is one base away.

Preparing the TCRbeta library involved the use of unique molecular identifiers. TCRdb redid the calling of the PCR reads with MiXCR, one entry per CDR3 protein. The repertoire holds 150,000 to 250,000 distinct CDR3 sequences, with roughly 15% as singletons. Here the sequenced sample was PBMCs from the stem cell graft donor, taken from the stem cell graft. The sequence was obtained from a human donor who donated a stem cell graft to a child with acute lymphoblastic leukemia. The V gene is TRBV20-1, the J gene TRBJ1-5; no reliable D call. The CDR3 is CSLRCGGRGQPQHF. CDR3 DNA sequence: TGCAGTCTACGCTGTGGAGGGAGAGGTCAGCCCCAGCATTTT.